These 15 T cell receptor beta chains were all obtained from the same sample, sequenced in a study of control samples from healthy donors and cancer patients. Repertoires were generated with immunoSEQ multiplex PCR, while TCRdb's copy carries only in-frame clones and drops some. The sample has 150,000 or so clones; roughly 93% are singletons. Sequencing used blood. The receptors originated from a man aged 18 to 30 in good health.

V is TRBV28 and J is TRBJ1-2; D is unclear. Between the trimmed V and J ends, which lost 6 bases and 8 bases, there was a span of 16 bases. The CDR3 runs to 13 residues. In germline, CDR1 is MDHEN, CDR2 SYDVKM. The CDR3 DNA follows: TGTGCCAGCAGCTGGGTAAGGGTGGGAGGCTACACCTTC. Residues: CASSWVRVGGYTF.

The chain's CDR3 is CASSPTGAPAYEQYF. The CDR3 DNA follows: TGTGCCAGCAGTCCCACGGGAGCTCCTGCCTACGAGCAGTACTTC. The chain couples TRBV27 to TRBJ2-7; possible D gene TRBD2, 6 bases. V shed 5 bases and J shed 2 bases, with 16 bases lying between them. The CDR3 loop spans 15 amino acids. CDR1 MNHEY and CDR2 SMNVEV come from the germline V gene (reference sequence).

The chain uses TRBV12-3 or TRBV12-4 and TRBJ1-4, with a weak D call TRBD1 (5 bases). The CDR3 loop spans 12 amino acids. V was pared by 7 bases and J by 8 bases, with 11 bases between. The chain's CDR3 is CASKGRGEKLFF. For the CDR3, the DNA is TGTGCCAGCAAGGGGCGAGGAGAAAAACTGTTTTTT.

This chain connects TRBV5-1 to TRBJ2-5, with D tentatively TRBD1 (5 bases). V lost 0 bases and J 1 base, leaving 7 bases between the germline ends. The CDR3 loop spans 14 amino acids. CDR1 is SGHRS, CDR2 YFSETQ, per germline. For the CDR3, the DNA is TGCGCCAGCAGCTTGGGACAGTTCCAAGAGACCCAGTACTTC. As protein: CASSLGQFQETQYF.

The V call is TRBV5-6, the J call TRBJ1-1; D ambiguous. Trimming left V 4 bases short and J 2 bases short, with 12 bases between. This CDR3 is built from 14 residues. Per germline, CDR1 SGHDT and CDR2 YYEEEE. The CDR3 region is CASSVDGRNTEAFF. The CDR3 region has the DNA TGTGCCAGCAGCGTGGACGGACGAAACACTGAAGCTTTCTTT.

The genes are TRBV27 and TRBJ1-1, with a weak D call TRBD1 (5 bases). V was trimmed by 4 bases and J by 5 bases, leaving 11 bases between them. This CDR3 contains 13 residues. CDR1 and CDR2 from the germline V gene are MNHEY and SMNVEV (reference sequence). This chain's CDR3 is CASSSGGWTEAFF. DNA for the CDR3: TGTGCCAGCAGTTCCGGGGGGTGGACTGAAGCTTTCTTT.

Details on this clone: One end of the junction does not line up with germline, which may come from a read error. J is TRBJ2-3 and V is TRBV5-1; the D gene is possibly TRBD1 (6 bases). From germline, CDR1 is SGHRS and CDR2 YFSETQ. The CDR3 is 13 amino acids. The CDR3 reads CASSLEAAPGVDF. In nucleotides, the CDR3 is TGCGCCAGCAGCTTAGAAGCGGCCCCAGGGGTGGATTTT.

This clone was seen a few times. The V and J genes are TRBV19 and TRBJ2-3; 10 nucleotides align to TRBD2. CDR3 length equals 16 residues. Germline CDR1 LNHDA, CDR2 SQIVND (reference sequence). V lost 3 bases to trimming and J lost 4 bases; unmatched junction nucleotides: 7. CDR3 nucleotides: TGTGCCAGTAGTATGAGAAGCGGGGGGGCCTCAGATACGCAGTATTTT. Protein: CASSMRSGGASDTQYF. Full variable domain (outside the CDR3, taken from reference TRBV19 and TRBJ2-3): DGGITQSPKYLFRKEGQNVTLSCEQNLNHDAMYWYRQDPGQGLRLIYYSQIVNDFQKGDIAEGYSVSREKKESFPLTVTSAQKNPTAFYLCASSMRSGGASDTQYFGPGTRLTVL.

The sample holds one count of this clone. V and J are TRBV3-1 (or the pseudogene TRBV3-2) and TRBJ2-7; weak D call: TRBD1 (5 bases). This CDR3 has 16 residues. The V end lost 0 bases, the J end lost 2 bases, and 14 bases lay between the germline ends. CDR1 and CDR2 from the germline V gene are LGHDT and YNNKEL (reference sequence). The DNA for the CDR3 is TGTGCCAGCAGCCAAGATTGGGGCAGGGTCCCCTACGAGCAGTACTTC. Translated, it gives CASSQDWGRVPYEQYF.

The chain has TRBV5-1 and TRBJ2-7; TRBD1 agrees at 8 bases. The CDR3 consists of 15 residues. CDR1 is SGHRS, CDR2 YFSETQ, per germline. Germline trimming cut 4 bases from V and 5 bases from J; bases unmatched to any gene: 11. The CDR3 protein is CASSRSTGDGNEQYF. CDR3 nucleotide sequence: TGCGCCAGCAGCCGGTCGACAGGGGATGGAAACGAGCAGTACTTC.

The chain uses TRBV30 and TRBJ2-3; D not certain. The CDR3 has 13 residues. Trimming took 3 bases from V and 0 from J, leaving 7 bases between them. The germline gives CDR1 GTSNPN, CDR2 SVGIG (reference sequence). Here the CDR3 DNA reads TGTGCCTGGAGCAGAGCTAGCACAGATACGCAGTATTTT. Translated: CAWSRASTDTQYF.

The chain links TRBV19 to TRBJ1-3; D uncertain. The germline CDR1 and CDR2 sequences are LNHDA and SQIVND (reference sequence). The V and J ends lost 6 bases and 1 base respectively, with 7 bases between them. The CDR3 is 13 residues long. The CDR3 bases are TGTGCCAGTAGGACAAAGTCTGGAAACACCATATATTTT. This translates into CASRTKSGNTIYF. Complete variable domain (other parts from reference TRBV19 and TRBJ1-3): DGGITQSPKYLFRKEGQNVTLSCEQNLNHDAMYWYRQDPGQGLRLIYYSQIVNDFQKGDIAEGYSVSREKKESFPLTVTSAQKNPTAFYLCASRTKSGNTIYFGEGSWLTVV.

V is TRBV10-1 and J is TRBJ1-3; no firm D call. Germline assignment: CDR1 WNHNN and CDR2 SYGVQD (reference sequence). V was pared by 0 bases and J by 0 bases, with 3 bases between. This CDR3 contains 14 residues. CDR3 residues: CASSESSSGNTIYF. The CDR3 DNA reads as TGCGCCAGCAGTGAGTCTAGCTCTGGAAACACCATATATTTT.

The V gene is TRBV6-6, the J gene TRBJ1-2; D gene ambiguous. The CDR3 totals 13 residues. Germline V gene data show CDR1 as MNHNY and CDR2 as SVGAGI (reference sequence). The V end was cut by 7 bases, the J end by 7 bases, with 16 bases between. The CDR3 DNA sequence: TGTGCCAGCAACCTGGCCCTGTCGGGTGGCTACACCTTC. Its translation is CASNLALSGGYTF.

V usage is TRBV19 and J usage is TRBJ2-2; D perhaps matches TRBD2 (6 bases). Germline V gene data show CDR1 as LNHDA and CDR2 as SQIVND (reference sequence). The CDR3 consists of 14 residues. V lost 5 bases and J 7 bases, leaving 14 bases between the germline ends. The CDR3 DNA reads TGTGCCAGTAGTCAGCCGGGGGTGATCGGGGAGCTGTTTTTT. Encoded protein: CASSQPGVIGELFF.